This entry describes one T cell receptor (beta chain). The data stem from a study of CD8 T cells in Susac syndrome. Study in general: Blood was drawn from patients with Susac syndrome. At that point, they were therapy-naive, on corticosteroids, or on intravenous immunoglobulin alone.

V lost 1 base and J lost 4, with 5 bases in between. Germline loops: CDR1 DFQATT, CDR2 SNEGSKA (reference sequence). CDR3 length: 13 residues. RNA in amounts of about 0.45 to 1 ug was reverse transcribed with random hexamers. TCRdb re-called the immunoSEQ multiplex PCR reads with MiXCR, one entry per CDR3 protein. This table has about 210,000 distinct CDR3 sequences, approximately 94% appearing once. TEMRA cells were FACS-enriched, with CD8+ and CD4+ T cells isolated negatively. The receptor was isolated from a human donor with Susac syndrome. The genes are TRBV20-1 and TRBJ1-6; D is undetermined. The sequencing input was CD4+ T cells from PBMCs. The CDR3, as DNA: TGCAGTGCTAGAGCACAGTATAATTCACCCCTCCACTTT. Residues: CSARAQYNSPLHF.